This TCR beta chain derives from a study of blood T cell repertoires in COVID-19. Looking at the study overall: PBMCs, B-cell-depleted T cells, or T cells provided the cDNA or gDNA that made up the material.

Sequencing was performed with immunoSEQ multiplex PCR; in TCRdb, only in-frame clones are kept and a portion is missing. The data show under 150,000 clones, with about 90% seen just once and approximately 20% held by the top ten. V was pared by 4 bases and J by 6 bases, with 7 bases between. CDR3 length: 12 amino acids. The V gene's germline CDR1 is MNHNY and CDR2 SVGAGI (reference sequence). The V and J genes are TRBV6-6 and TRBJ1-3; D is ambiguous. Sequenced input: peripheral blood. The receptor comes from a woman in her forties or fifties who had recovered from COVID-19. CDR3 bases: TGTGCCAGCAGTTCCCCTTCAAACACCATATATTTT. Its translation is CASSSPSNTIYF.